Following are 11 T cell receptor beta chains from one sample sequenced in a study of blood T cells in healthy people across ages. Next came a second PCR, run for roughly 6 to 11 cycles, which used a sample-barcoded 5' primer along with a J-beta primer mix. TCRdb reanalysed the 5' RACE reads using MiXCR and keeps one entry per CDR3 protein. The sample comprises 870,000 or so distinct CDR3 sequences, 25% to 30% of which are singletons, and roughly 17% rests with the top ten. Sequencing input: blood. The receptors were sampled from an elderly woman in good health.

A few counts support this clonotype. The rearrangement uses TRBV27 and TRBJ1-1; D not resolved. Germline loops: CDR1 MNHEY, CDR2 SMNVEV (reference sequence). V dropped 6 bases and J dropped 7 bases, with 15 bases sitting between them. CDR3 length: 13 amino acids. CDR3 DNA: TGTGCCAGCAGAGAGGAGGGTAACGTTGAAGCTTTCTTT. Residues: CASREEGNVEAFF.

This clonotype turned up a few times. The chain employs TRBV9 and TRBJ2-1; D might be TRBD2 (7 bases). The better agreement between TRBJ2-7 and the DNA end casts doubt on the J call. Germline loops: CDR1 SGDLS, CDR2 YYNGEE. CDR3 length: 16 amino acids. The CDR3 here is CASSVIRGASYNEQYF. The CDR3 nucleotides are TGTGCCAGCAGCGTAATACGGGGGGCGTCCTACAATGAGCAGTACTTC.

V usage is TRBV6-1 and J usage is TRBJ1-1, with unresolved D. Germline CDR1 reads MNHNS; CDR2 reads SASEGT. The V end was cut by 5 bases, the J end by 0 bases, with 16 bases between. This CDR3 comprises 16 residues. The DNA for the CDR3 is TGTGCCAGCAGTCCGAAGATGGTAGGCTTGAACACTGAAGCTTTCTTT. Encoded protein: CASSPKMVGLNTEAFF.

In regard to this clonotype: Lacking the conserved final phenylalanine or tryptophan, this CDR3 likely reflects a read error. The J gene is TRBJ1-4, the V gene TRBV4-1; no firm D call. V lost 1 base and J 2 bases, leaving 8 bases between the germline ends. Germline CDR1 and CDR2: MGHRA and YSYEKL. The CDR3 is 15 residues long. For the CDR3, the DNA is TGCGCCAGCAGCCAAGGATGGGCCACTAATGAAAAACTGTTTCTT. As protein: CASSQGWATNEKLFL.

The rearrangement joins TRBV20-1 to TRBJ2-3, with 7 bases identical to TRBD2. CDR3 size: 16 residues. V gave up 0 bases and J gave up 0 bases; unmatched junction bases: 6. Germline loops: CDR1 DFQATT, CDR2 SNEGSKA (reference sequence). CDR3 nucleotide sequence: TGCAGTGCTAGAGATGTACTAGCGAATAGCACAGATACGCAGTATTTT. Translating gives CSARDVLANSTDTQYF.

To note about this clonotype: A single base separates this from a much larger clone, so it may be a read error. The genes are TRBV6-5 and TRBJ2-1, with TRBD1 identical over 7 bases. The end of the DNA aligns better with TRBJ2-7, so the J call may be wrong. Germline V gene lookup returns CDR1 MNHEY and CDR2 SVGAGI. The CDR3 runs 16 residues. The CDR3 loop reads CASSLSRDSFYNEQYF. The CDR3 bases are TGTGCCAGCAGTCTGAGCCGGGACAGCTTTTACAATGAGCAGTACTTC.

The rearrangement joins TRBV27 to TRBJ2-2; D gene unclear. This CDR3 contains 12 residues. Germline values: CDR1 MNHEY, CDR2 SMNVEV (reference sequence). V was clipped by 6 bases and J by 7 bases, with 9 bases between them. CDR3: CASRQVRGELFF. The DNA of the CDR3 is TGTGCCAGCAGGCAGGTCCGCGGGGAGCTGTTTTTT.

This clonotype appeared a few times. This chain joins TRBV9 and TRBJ2-1; D is ambiguous. The CDR3 loop spans 17 amino acids. The V gene lost 0 bases and the J gene lost 2 bases, with 15 bases spanning the gap. Germline CDR1 is SGDLS and CDR2 is YYNGEE. The CDR3 reads CASSVGLLLRTYNEQFF. The CDR3 nucleotides read TGTGCCAGCAGCGTAGGTTTGCTGCTAAGGACCTACAATGAGCAGTTCTTC.

The table lists this clonotype with many counts. The chain has TRBV6-5 and TRBJ1-2; D is ambiguous. The CDR3 is made up of 13 amino acids. Germline assignment: CDR1 MNHEY and CDR2 SVGAGI. Trimming removed 5 bases at V and 4 bases at J, with 11 bases between. In DNA, the CDR3 is TGTGCCAGCAGTCCAGTGAGAGTCTATGGCTACACCTTC. This gives the protein CASSPVRVYGYTF.

This clonotype occurred a few times. V and J are TRBV28 and TRBJ2-7; perhaps D is TRBD1 or TRBD2 (5 bases each). Germline values: CDR1 MDHEN, CDR2 SYDVKM. The CDR3 is 15 residues long. V lost 5 bases and J lost 6, with 20 bases in between. The CDR3: CASSRWAVGGAEQYF. Written as DNA, the CDR3 is TGTGCCAGCAGTCGTTGGGCCGTTGGGGGTGCCGAGCAGTACTTC. The whole variable domain, filled in from reference TRBV28 and TRBJ2-7, reads DVKVTQSSRYLVKRTGEKVFLECVQDMDHENMFWYRQDPGLGLRLIYFSYDVKMKEKGDIPEGYSVSREKKERFSLILESASTNQTSMYLCASSRWAVGGAEQYFGPGTRLTVT.

Note on this clonotype: A much more abundant neighbour one base away suggests this may be a read error. The chain is built from TRBV6-5 and TRBJ2-4; perhaps TRBD2 as D (6 bases). The CDR3 has 16 amino acids. V gave up 7 bases and J gave up 7 bases, with 23 bases separating them. The germline gives CDR1 MNHEY, CDR2 SVGAGI. CDR3: CASNLTSVWGLNIQYF. The CDR3 DNA follows: TGTGCCAGCAATTTGACTAGTGTATGGGGCCTGAACATTCAGTACTTC.